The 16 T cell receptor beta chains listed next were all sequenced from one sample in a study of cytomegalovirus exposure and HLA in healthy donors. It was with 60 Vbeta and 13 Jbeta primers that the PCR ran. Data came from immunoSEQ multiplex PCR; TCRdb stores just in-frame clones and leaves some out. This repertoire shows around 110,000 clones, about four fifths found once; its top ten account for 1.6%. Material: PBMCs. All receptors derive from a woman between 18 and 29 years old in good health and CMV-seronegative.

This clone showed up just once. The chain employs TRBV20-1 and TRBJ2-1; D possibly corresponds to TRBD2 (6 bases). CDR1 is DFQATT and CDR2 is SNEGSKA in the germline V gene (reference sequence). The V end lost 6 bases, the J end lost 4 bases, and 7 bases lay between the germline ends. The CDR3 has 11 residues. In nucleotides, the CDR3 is TGCAGTGCGGGGGGTTACAATGAGCAGTTCTTC. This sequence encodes CSAGGYNEQFF.

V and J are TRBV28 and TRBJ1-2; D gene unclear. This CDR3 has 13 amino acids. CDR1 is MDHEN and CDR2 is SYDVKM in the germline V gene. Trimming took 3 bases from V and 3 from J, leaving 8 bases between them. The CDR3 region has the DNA TGTGCCAGCAGTTTGGGGAGGGACTATGGCTACACCTTC. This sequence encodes CASSLGRDYGYTF.

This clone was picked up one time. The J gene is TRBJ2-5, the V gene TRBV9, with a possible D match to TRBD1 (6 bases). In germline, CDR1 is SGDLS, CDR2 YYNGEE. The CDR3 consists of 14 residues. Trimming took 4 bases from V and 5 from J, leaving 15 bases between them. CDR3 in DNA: TGTGCCAGCAGCTTAACAGGGTGGGGGGAGACCCAGTACTTC. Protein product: CASSLTGWGETQYF.

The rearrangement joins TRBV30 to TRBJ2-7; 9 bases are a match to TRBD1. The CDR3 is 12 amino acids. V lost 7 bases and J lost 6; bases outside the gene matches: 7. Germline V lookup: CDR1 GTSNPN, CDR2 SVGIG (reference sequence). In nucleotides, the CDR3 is TGTGCCTTCACGACAGGGGGGCGCGAGCAGTACTTC. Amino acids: CAFTTGGREQYF.

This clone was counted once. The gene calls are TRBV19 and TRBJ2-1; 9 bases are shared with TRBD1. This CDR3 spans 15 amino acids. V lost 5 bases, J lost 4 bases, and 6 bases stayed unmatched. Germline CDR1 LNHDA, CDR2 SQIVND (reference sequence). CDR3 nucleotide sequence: TGTGCCAGTAGTTTGACAGGGGGTCCTTACAATGAGCAGTTCTTC. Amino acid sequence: CASSLTGGPYNEQFF.

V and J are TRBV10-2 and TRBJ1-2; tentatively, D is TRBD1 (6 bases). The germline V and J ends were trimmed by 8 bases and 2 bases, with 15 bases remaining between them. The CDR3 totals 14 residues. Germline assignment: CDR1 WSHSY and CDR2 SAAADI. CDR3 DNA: TGCGCCAGCGGGACACAGGTGATAAACTATGGCTACACCTTC. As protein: CASGTQVINYGYTF.

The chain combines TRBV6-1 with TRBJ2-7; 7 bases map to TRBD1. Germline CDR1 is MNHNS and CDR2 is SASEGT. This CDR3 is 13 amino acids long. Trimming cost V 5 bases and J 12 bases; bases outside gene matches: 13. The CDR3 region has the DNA TGTGCCAGCAGTTCCGGGACAGCGCCCTGGTGGTACTTC. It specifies CASSSGTAPWWYF.

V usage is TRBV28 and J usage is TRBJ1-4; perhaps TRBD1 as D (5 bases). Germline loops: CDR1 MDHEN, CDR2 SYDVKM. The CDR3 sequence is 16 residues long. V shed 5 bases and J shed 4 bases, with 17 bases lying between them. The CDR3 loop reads CASSPSGSPGNEKLFF. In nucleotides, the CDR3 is TGTGCCAGCAGTCCTTCAGGGTCCCCGGGTAATGAAAAACTGTTTTTT.

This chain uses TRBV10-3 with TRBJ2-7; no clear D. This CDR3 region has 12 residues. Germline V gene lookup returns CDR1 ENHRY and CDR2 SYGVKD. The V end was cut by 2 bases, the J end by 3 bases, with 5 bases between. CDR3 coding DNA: TGTGCCATCAGTGAGACAGTCTACGAGCAGTACTTC. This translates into CAISETVYEQYF.

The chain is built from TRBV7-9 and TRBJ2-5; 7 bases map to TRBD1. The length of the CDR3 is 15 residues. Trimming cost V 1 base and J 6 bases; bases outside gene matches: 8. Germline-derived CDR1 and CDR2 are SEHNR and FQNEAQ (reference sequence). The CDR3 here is CASSLGGGAGKTQYF. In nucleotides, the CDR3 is TGTGCCAGCAGCTTAGGAGGGGGCGCCGGGAAGACCCAGTACTTC. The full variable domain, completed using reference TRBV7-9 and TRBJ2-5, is DTGVSQNPRHKITKRGQNVTFRCDPISEHNRLYWYRQTLGQGPEFLTYFQNEAQLEKSRLLSDRFSAERPKGSFSTLEIQRTEQGDSAMYLCASSLGGGAGKTQYFGPGTRLLVL.

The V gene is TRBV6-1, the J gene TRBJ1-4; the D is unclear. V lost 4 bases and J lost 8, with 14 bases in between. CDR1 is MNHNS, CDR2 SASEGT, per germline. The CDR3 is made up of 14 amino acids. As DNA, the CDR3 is TGTGCCAGCAGTGCCCAACAGAGTTCAGAAAAACTGTTTTTT. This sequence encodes CASSAQQSSEKLFF.

This CDR3 reads CASSPWDRLSGNTIYF. Here the CDR3 DNA reads TGTGCCAGCAGTCCTTGGGACAGACTCTCTGGAAACACCATATATTTT. J is TRBJ1-3 and V is TRBV7-9; 7 nucleotides agree with TRBD1. Germline-derived CDR1 and CDR2 are SEHNR and FQNEAQ (reference sequence). This CDR3 is 16 amino acids long. Trimming removed 6 bases from V and 0 bases from J; junction bases left unmatched: 8.

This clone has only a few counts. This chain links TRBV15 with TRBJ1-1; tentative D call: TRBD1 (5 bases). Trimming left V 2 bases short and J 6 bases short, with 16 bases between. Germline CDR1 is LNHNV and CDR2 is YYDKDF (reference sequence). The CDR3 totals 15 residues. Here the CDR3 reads CATSRPQGLTAEAFF. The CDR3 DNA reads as TGTGCCACCAGCAGACCCCAGGGTCTAACGGCTGAAGCTTTCTTT.

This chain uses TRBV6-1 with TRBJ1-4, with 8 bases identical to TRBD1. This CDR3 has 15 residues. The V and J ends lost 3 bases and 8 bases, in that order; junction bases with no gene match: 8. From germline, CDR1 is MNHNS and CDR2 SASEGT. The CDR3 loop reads CASSDRGQGNEKLFF. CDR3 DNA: TGTGCCAGCAGTGACCGAGGACAGGGAAACGAAAAACTGTTTTTT.

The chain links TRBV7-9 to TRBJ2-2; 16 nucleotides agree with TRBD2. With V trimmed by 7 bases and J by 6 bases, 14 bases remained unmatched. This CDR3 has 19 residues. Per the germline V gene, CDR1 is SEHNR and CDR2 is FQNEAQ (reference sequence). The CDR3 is CASTQGTSGGALKAGELFF. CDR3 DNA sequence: TGTGCCAGCACCCAAGGGACTAGCGGGGGGGCTTTGAAAGCCGGGGAGCTGTTTTTT.

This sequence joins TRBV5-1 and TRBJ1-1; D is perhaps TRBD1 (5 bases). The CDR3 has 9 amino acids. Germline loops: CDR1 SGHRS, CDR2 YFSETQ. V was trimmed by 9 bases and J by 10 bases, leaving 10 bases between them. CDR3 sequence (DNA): TGCGCCAACCAGGGTGGAGCTTTCTTT. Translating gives CANQGGAFF.